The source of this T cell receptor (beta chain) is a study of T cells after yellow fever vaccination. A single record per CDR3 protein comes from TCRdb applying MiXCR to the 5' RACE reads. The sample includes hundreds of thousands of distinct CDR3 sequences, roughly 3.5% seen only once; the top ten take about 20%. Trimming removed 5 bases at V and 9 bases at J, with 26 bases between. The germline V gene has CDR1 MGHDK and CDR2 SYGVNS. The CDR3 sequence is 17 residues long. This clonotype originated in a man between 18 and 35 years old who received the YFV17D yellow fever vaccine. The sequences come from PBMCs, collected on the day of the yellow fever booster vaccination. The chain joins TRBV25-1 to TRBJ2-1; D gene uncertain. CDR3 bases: TGTGCCAGCAGTTCTTACCTCGGAACTGATCACCCCTTTGAGCAGTTCTTC. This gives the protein CASSSYLGTDHPFEQFF.